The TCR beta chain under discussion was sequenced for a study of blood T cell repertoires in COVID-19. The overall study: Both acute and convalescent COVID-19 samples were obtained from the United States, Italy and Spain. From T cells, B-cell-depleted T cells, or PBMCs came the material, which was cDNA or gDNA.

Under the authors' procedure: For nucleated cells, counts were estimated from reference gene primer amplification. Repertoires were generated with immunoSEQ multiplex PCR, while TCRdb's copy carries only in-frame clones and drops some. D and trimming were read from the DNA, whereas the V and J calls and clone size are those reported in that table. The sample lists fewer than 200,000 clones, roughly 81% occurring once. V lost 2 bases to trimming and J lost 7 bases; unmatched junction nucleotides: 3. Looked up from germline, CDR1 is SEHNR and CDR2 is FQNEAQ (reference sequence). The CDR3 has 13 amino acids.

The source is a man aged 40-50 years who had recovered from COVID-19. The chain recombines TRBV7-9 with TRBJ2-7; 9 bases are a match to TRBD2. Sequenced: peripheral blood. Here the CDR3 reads CASSLITSGEQYF. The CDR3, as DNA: TGTGCCAGCAGCTTAATTACTAGCGGGGAGCAGTACTTC.